This paragraph covers one T cell receptor (beta chain) sequence. Its antigen is still unknown. This may come from a read error, since a much larger clone is one base off. Alongside a J-beta primer mix, a sample-barcoded 5' primer served in a second PCR lasting about 7 to 12 cycles. TCRdb reprocessed the 5' RACE reads via MiXCR and lists one record per CDR3 protein. The top ten hold around 13% of the sample, which has 700,000 to 850,000 distinct CDR3 sequences, roughly 34% seen once. The sample is drawn from a study of blood T cells in healthy people across ages. Whole-study results and caveats: Strongly correlated with naive T cell percentage was TCR beta diversity.

The germline V gene has CDR1 SNHLY and CDR2 FYNNEI. This CDR3 is built from 10 residues. The receptor was isolated from a man aged 18 to 29 in good health. Sequenced material: blood. The genes are TRBV2 and TRBJ1-2; no definite D call. The CDR3 is CASTSSGCTF. DNA for the CDR3: TGTGCCAGCACCTCGAGCGGCTGCACCTTC. The full variable domain, in which reference TRBV2 and TRBJ1-2 provide the parts outside the CDR3, is EPEVTQTPSHQVTQMGQEVILRCVPISNHLYFYWYRQILGQKVEFLVSFYNNEISEKSEIFDDQFSVERPDGSNFTLKIRSTKLEDSAMYFCASTSSGCTFGSGTRLTVV.